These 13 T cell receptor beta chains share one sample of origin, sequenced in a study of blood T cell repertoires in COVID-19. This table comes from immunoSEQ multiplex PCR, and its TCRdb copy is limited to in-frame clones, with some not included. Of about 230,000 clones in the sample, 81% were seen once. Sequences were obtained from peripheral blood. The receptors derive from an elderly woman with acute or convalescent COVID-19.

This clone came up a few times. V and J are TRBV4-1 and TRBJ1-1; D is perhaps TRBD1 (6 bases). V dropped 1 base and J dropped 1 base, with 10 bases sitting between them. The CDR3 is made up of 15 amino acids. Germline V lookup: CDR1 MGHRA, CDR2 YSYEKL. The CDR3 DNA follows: TGCGCCAGCAGCCAAGCGGTCAGGGGGAACACTGAAGCTTTCTTT. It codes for CASSQAVRGNTEAFF.

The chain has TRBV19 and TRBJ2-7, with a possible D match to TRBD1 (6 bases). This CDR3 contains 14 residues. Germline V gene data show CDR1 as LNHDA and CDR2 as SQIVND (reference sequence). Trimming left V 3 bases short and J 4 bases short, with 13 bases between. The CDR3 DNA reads TGTGCCAGTAGTATGTCCAGGGGCCCTTACGAGCAGTACTTC. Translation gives CASSMSRGPYEQYF. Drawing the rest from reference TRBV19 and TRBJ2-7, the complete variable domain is DGGITQSPKYLFRKEGQNVTLSCEQNLNHDAMYWYRQDPGQGLRLIYYSQIVNDFQKGDIAEGYSVSREKKESFPLTVTSAQKNPTAFYLCASSMSRGPYEQYFGPGTRLTVT.

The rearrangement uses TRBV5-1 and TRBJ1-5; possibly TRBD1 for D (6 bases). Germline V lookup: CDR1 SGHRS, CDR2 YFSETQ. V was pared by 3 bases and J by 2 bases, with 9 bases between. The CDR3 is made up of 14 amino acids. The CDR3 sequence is CASSSQGRNQPQHF. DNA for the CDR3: TGCGCCAGCAGCTCACAGGGTCGCAATCAGCCCCAGCATTTT.

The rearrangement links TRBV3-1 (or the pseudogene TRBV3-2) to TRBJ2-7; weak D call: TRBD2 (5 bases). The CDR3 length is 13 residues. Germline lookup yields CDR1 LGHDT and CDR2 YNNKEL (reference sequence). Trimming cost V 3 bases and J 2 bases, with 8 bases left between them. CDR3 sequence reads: CASSHRGAYEQYF. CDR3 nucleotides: TGTGCCAGCAGCCATCGGGGAGCCTACGAGCAGTACTTC.

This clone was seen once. The CDR3 spells CASSPDRARTDTQYF. The DNA for the CDR3 is TGTGCCAGCAGCCCGGACAGGGCGCGCACAGATACGCAGTATTTT. The chain joins TRBV25-1 to TRBJ2-3, with 8 bases matching TRBD1. From germline, CDR1 is MGHDK and CDR2 SYGVNS. The length of the CDR3 is 15 residues. V lost 6 bases, J lost 1 base, and 6 bases stayed unmatched.

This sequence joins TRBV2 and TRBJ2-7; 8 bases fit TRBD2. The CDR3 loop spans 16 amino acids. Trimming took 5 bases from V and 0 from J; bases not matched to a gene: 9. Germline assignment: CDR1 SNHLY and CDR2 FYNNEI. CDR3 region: CASSLLVLAVSYEQYF. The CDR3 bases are TGTGCCAGCAGTCTCTTGGTACTAGCGGTCTCCTACGAGCAGTACTTC.

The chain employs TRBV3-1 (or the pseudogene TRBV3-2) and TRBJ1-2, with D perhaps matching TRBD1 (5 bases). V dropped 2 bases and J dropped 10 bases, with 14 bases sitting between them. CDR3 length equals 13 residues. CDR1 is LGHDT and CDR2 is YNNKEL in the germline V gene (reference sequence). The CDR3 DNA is TGTGCCAGCAGCCAACTGGGACTACCCAACTACACCTTC. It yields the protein CASSQLGLPNYTF.

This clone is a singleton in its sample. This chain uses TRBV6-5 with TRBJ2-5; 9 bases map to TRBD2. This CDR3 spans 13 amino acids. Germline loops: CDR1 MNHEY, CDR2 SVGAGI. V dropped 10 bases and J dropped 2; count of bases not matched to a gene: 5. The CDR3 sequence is CANSSGVQETQYF. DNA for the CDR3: TGTGCCAATTCTAGCGGGGTGCAAGAGACCCAGTACTTC.

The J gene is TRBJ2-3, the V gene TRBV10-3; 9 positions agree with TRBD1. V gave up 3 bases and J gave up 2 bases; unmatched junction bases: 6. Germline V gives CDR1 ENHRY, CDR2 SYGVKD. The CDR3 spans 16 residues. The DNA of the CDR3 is TGTGCCATCAGTGACACCGGGACAGGGTACACAGATACGCAGTATTTT. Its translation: CAISDTGTGYTDTQYF.

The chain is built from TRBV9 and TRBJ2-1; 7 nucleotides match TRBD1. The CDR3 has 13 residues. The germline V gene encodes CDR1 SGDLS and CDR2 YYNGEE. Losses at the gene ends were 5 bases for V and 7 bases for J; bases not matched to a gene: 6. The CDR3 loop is CASRLTGENEQFF. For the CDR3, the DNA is TGTGCCAGCAGATTAACAGGGGAGAATGAGCAGTTCTTC. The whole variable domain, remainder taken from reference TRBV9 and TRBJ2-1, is DSGVTQTPKHLITATGQRVTLRCSPRSGDLSVYWYQQSLDQGLQFLIQYYNGEERAKGNILERFSAQQFPDLHSELNLSSLELGDSALYFCASRLTGENEQFFGPGTRLTVL.

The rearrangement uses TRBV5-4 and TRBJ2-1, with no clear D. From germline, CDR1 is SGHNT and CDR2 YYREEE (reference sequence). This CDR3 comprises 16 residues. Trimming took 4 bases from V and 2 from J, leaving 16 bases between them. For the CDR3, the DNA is TGTGCCAGCAGCCACAAATCCATATTAACCTACAATGAGCAGTTCTTC. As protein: CASSHKSILTYNEQFF. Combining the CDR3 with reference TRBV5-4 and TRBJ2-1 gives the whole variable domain ETGVTQSPTHLIKTRGQQVTLRCSSQSGHNTVSWYQQALGQGPQFIFQYYREEENGRGNFPPRFSGLQFPNYSSELNVNALELDDSALYLCASSHKSILTYNEQFFGPGTRLTVL.

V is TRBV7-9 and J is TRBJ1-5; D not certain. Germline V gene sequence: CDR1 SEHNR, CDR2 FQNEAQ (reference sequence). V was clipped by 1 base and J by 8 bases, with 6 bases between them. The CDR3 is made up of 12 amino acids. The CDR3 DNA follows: TGTGCCAGCAGCTTAGGCGTTAAGCCCCAGCATTTT. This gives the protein CASSLGVKPQHF.

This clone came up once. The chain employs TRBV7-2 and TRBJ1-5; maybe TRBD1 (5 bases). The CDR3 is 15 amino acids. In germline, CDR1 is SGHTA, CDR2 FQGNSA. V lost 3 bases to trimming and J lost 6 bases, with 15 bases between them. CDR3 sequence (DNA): TGTGCCAGCAGCTTTTCGACAGTGGGTGGTCAGCCCCAGCATTTT. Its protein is CASSFSTVGGQPQHF.